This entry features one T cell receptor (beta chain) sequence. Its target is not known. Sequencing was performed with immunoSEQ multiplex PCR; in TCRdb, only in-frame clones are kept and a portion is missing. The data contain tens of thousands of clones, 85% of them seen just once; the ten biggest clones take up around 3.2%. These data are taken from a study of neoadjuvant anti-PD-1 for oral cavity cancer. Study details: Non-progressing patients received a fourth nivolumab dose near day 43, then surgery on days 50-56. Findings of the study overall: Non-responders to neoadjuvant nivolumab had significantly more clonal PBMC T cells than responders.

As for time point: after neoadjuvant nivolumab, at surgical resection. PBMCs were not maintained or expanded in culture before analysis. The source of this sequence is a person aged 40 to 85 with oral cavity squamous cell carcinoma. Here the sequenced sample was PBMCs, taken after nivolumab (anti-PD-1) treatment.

CDR3 region: CASSVVVGPQETQYF. CDR3 bases: TGTGCCAGCAGCGTAGTAGTGGGACCCCAAGAGACCCAGTACTTC. The rearrangement links TRBV9 to TRBJ2-5; D is perhaps TRBD1 or TRBD2 (5 bases each). CDR3 length: 15 residues. V lost 0 bases and J 1 base, leaving 10 bases between the germline ends. In germline, CDR1 is SGDLS, CDR2 YYNGEE.